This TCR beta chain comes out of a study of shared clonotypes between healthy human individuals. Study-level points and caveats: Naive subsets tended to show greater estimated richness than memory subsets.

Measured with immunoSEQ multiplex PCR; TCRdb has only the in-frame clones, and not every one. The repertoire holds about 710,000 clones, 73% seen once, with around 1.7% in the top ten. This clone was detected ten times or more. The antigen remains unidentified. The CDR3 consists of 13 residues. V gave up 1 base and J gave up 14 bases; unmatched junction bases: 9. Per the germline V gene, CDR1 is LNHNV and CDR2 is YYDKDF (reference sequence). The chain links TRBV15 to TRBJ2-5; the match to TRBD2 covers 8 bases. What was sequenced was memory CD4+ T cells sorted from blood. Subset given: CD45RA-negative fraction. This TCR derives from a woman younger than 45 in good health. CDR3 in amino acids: CATSRVPSGSQYF. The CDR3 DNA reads TGTGCCACCAGCAGAGTTCCTAGCGGGTCTCAATACTTC.